These 5 T cell receptor beta chains were all obtained from the same sample, sequenced in a study of cytomegalovirus exposure and HLA in healthy donors. PCR employed 60 Vbeta and 13 Jbeta primers. This table comes from immunoSEQ multiplex PCR, and its TCRdb copy is limited to in-frame clones, with some not included. The repertoire holds about 180,000 clones, with 80% as singletons. Material for sequencing was PBMCs. The receptors shown here come from a man in his forties in good health and CMV-seronegative.

The chain couples TRBV30 to TRBJ2-7; possibly TRBD2 for D (5 bases). The CDR3 is 10 amino acids. The V and J ends lost 7 bases and 6 bases respectively, with 10 bases between them. From germline, CDR1 is GTSNPN and CDR2 SVGIG (reference sequence). The CDR3 loop reads CAFGVAEQYF. The DNA of the CDR3 is TGTGCCTTCGGGGTGGCCGAGCAGTACTTC. The whole variable domain, filled in from reference TRBV30 and TRBJ2-7, reads SQTIHQWPATLVQPVGSPLSLECTVEGTSNPNLYWYRQAAGRGLQLLFYSVGIGQISSEVPQNLSASRPQDRQFILSSKKLLLSDSGFYLCAFGVAEQYFGPGTRLTVT.

The V gene is TRBV6-6, the J gene TRBJ2-5; tentatively, D is TRBD2 (5 bases). This CDR3 spans 12 amino acids. V was shortened by 11 bases and J by 5 bases, with 15 bases between the two germline ends. The germline gives CDR1 MNHNY, CDR2 SVGAGI (reference sequence). The CDR3 sequence: CAARRGLETQYF. The CDR3 DNA reads TGTGCCGCCCGCCGGGGTTTGGAGACCCAGTACTTC.

The chain carries TRBV7-2 and TRBJ1-2; 8 bases map to TRBD1. The CDR3 covers 15 residues. Germline V CDR1 and CDR2: SGHTA, FQGNSA. The junction had 9 bases not matched to a gene; V was cut back by 2 bases and J by 7 bases. CDR3 sequence reads: CASSLSGGAYFGYTF. CDR3 bases: TGTGCCAGCAGCTTATCAGGGGGCGCTTATTTTGGCTACACCTTC. The full variable domain, in which reference TRBV7-2 and TRBJ1-2 provide the parts outside the CDR3, is GAGVSQSPSNKVTEKGKDVELRCDPISGHTALYWYRQSLGQGLEFLIYFQGNSAPDKSGLPSDRFSAERTGGSVSTLTIQRTQQEDSAVYLCASSLSGGAYFGYTFGSGTRLTVV.

The V call is TRBV23-1, the J call TRBJ2-7, with 9 positions matching TRBD2. TRBV23-1 is an ORF; its function is uncertain. There are 15 residues in the CDR3. Trimming at V came to 7 bases and at J to 1 base, leaving 8 bases not matched to a gene. The DNA of the CDR3 is TGCGCCAGCAAGCCAGAAGCGGGGGGATCCTACGAGCAGTACTTC. This codes for CASKPEAGGSYEQYF.

The chain joins TRBV7-2 to TRBJ2-1; TRBD2 might be the D (7 bases). The germline V and J ends were trimmed by 1 base and 0 bases, with 13 bases remaining between them. There are 17 residues in the CDR3. Germline CDR1 SGHTA, CDR2 FQGNSA. The CDR3 nucleotides are TGTGCCAGCAGCTTAGGGGAGGGGGGGGTCTCCTACAATGAGCAGTTCTTC. Amino acid sequence: CASSLGEGGVSYNEQFF.